This TCR beta chain stems from a study of OX40 agonist ivuxolimab in advanced cancers. Study information: The patients got ivuxolimab, which is an agonistic anti-OX40 (CD134) antibody. Patients received intravenous ivuxolimab every 2 weeks at 0.01 to 10 mg/kg. Study-wide results and limits: Relative to CD4+, CD8+ T cells held more expanded clones on average.

Losses at the gene ends were 0 bases for V and 6 bases for J; bases not matched to a gene: 6. CDR1 is SGDLS, CDR2 YYNGEE, per germline. There are 15 residues in the CDR3. This clone was counted once. The antigen is not known. The method was immunoSEQ multiplex PCR; TCRdb's version includes in-frame clones alone and lacks a portion of them. Here the sample spans around 25,000 clones, 75% to 85% being singletons. The source was CD4+ or CD8+ T cells sorted from blood, collected in a trial of the OX40 agonist ivuxolimab. The clonotype comes from an adult with an advanced solid tumor such as melanoma, head and neck, liver or kidney cancer. V and J are TRBV9 and TRBJ2-3; the match to TRBD2 covers 8 bases. The CDR3 here is CASSVGAGGGDTQYF. The CDR3 DNA is TGTGCCAGCAGCGTAGGCGCGGGGGGAGGGGATACGCAGTATTTT.